Following are 28 T cell receptor beta chains from one sample sequenced in a study of blood T cell repertoires in COVID-19 (TCRdb year 2020). The protocol used for the library was the immunoSEQ multiplex PCR assay. The source is immuneACCESS, and TCRdb retained only in-frame sequences with V and J called. Part of the clones is not carried over; for the studies checked, unresolved V genes explain less than half of this, and the remainder is unexplained. The sample contains about 390,000 clones, roughly 86% of them found a single time. Of the sample, 2.3% is held by the ten largest clones. The sample taken for sequencing was peripheral blood. The receptors come from a woman in her fifties or sixties with COVID-19, enrolled during active disease.

This chain connects TRBV9 to TRBJ1-2; D remains unclear. The CDR3 runs to 13 residues. Germline CDR1 reads SGDLS; CDR2 reads YYNGEE. The ends were cut back, 0 bases at V and 10 bases at J, with 13 bases in the middle. The DNA for the CDR3 is TGTGCCAGCAGCGTAGGTAGCAACCGGGTCTACACCTTC. This gives the protein CASSVGSNRVYTF. Full variable domain (outside the CDR3, taken from reference TRBV9 and TRBJ1-2): DSGVTQTPKHLITATGQRVTLRCSPRSGDLSVYWYQQSLDQGLQFLIQYYNGEERAKGNILERFSAQQFPDLHSELNLSSLELGDSALYFCASSVGSNRVYTFGSGTRLTVV.

The chain carries TRBV19 and TRBJ1-1; tentatively, D is TRBD1 (6 bases). Germline CDR1 is LNHDA and CDR2 is SQIVND (reference sequence). The V end lost 5 bases, the J end lost 2 bases, and 15 bases lay between the germline ends. The CDR3 extends over 15 amino acids. The CDR3 sequence: CASSRPGQPNTEAFF. In DNA form, the CDR3 reads TGTGCCAGTAGTCGACCGGGACAACCTAACACTGAAGCTTTCTTT.

This clone was detected a few times. The chain employs TRBV5-6 and TRBJ2-3, with TRBD2 identical over 13 bases. CDR3 length: 17 residues. J lost 4 bases, V lost 2 bases, and 7 bases had no gene match. CDR1 is SGHDT, CDR2 YYEEEE, per germline. The CDR3 DNA follows: TGTGCCAGCAGCTTCCGGACTAGCGGGGGCACCCCAGATACGCAGTATTTT. Residues: CASSFRTSGGTPDTQYF. The full variable domain, in which reference TRBV5-6 and TRBJ2-3 provide the parts outside the CDR3, is DAGVTQSPTHLIKTRGQQVTLRCSPKSGHDTVSWYQQALGQGPQFIFQYYEEEERQRGNFPDRFSGHQFPNYSSELNVNALLLGDSALYLCASSFRTSGGTPDTQYFGPGTRLTVL.

The chain is built from TRBV5-6 and TRBJ2-5; 7 bases map to TRBD1. The CDR3 totals 14 residues. Germline V gene lookup returns CDR1 SGHDT and CDR2 YYEEEE. The J segment lost 5 bases and the V segment lost 1 base, leaving 5 bases of the junction unmatched. DNA of the CDR3: TGTGCCAGCAGCTTGCAACAGGGGATGGAGACCCAGTACTTC. As protein: CASSLQQGMETQYF.

The chain links TRBV7-9 to TRBJ2-4, with 11 bases lining up with TRBD2. Trimming removed 2 bases from V and 3 bases from J; junction bases left unmatched: 9. This CDR3 region has 18 residues. CDR1 and CDR2 from the germline V gene are SEHNR and FQNEAQ (reference sequence). The CDR3 DNA reads as TGTGCCAGCAGCTTAAGTAGCGGGGGGGCCTCGGACAAAAACATTCAGTACTTC. The encoded protein is CASSLSSGGASDKNIQYF. Based on the CDR3 plus reference TRBV7-9 and TRBJ2-4, the full variable domain is DTGVSQNPRHKITKRGQNVTFRCDPISEHNRLYWYRQTLGQGPEFLTYFQNEAQLEKSRLLSDRFSAERPKGSFSTLEIQRTEQGDSAMYLCASSLSSGGASDKNIQYFGAGTRLSVL.

About this clone itself: The same CDR3 is also encoded by other DNA sequences in this sample. The chain has TRBV7-2 and TRBJ2-7; the D gene is possibly TRBD1 (5 bases). The length of the CDR3 is 12 residues. V was clipped by 2 bases and J by 3 bases, with 5 bases between them. In germline, CDR1 is SGHTA, CDR2 FQGNSA. This chain's CDR3 is CASSLTGYEQYF. The CDR3 DNA reads TGTGCCAGCAGCTTAACAGGCTACGAGCAGTACTTC.

This clone was counted many times. The V gene is TRBV4-2, the J gene TRBJ1-1; tentative D call: TRBD1 (5 bases). The CDR3 is 15 residues long. Trimming shortened V by 0 bases and J by 5 bases, and 13 bases separated the two germline ends. CDR1 LGHNA and CDR2 YNFKEQ come from the germline V gene. CDR3: CASSQEVGRKTEAFF. The CDR3 DNA is TGTGCCAGCAGCCAAGAGGTGGGGCGGAAAACTGAAGCTTTCTTT.

The CDR3 is CASREKTGSYGYTF. The CDR3 coding sequence is TGTGCCAGCAGAGAGAAAACAGGCTCCTATGGCTACACCTTC. V usage is TRBV6-4 and J usage is TRBJ1-2, with TRBD1 as a possible D gene (5 bases). Germline lookup yields CDR1 MRHNA and CDR2 SNTAGT. Deletions cut 6 bases from V and 4 bases from J, with 15 bases between. The CDR3 contains 14 residues.

This clone appeared a single time. The gene calls are TRBV6-5 and TRBJ1-4, with D hard to call. The V gene lost 7 bases and the J gene lost 11 bases, with 17 bases spanning the gap. Germline CDR1 reads MNHEY; CDR2 reads SVGAGI. The CDR3 has 13 amino acids. This CDR3 reads CASIPPGIPKLFF. The CDR3 nucleotides are TGTGCCAGCATCCCCCCCGGGATACCGAAACTGTTTTTT.

The chain recombines TRBV5-1 with TRBJ2-3; a weak D match, TRBD2 (6 bases). Germline CDR1 reads SGHRS; CDR2 reads YFSETQ. With 5 bases removed from V and 5 bases from J, the gap between germline ends came to 12 bases. The CDR3 contains 13 residues. The CDR3: CASRRGAGDTQYF. For the CDR3, the DNA is TGCGCCAGCAGGCGGGGCGCGGGAGATACGCAGTATTTT.

In its sample, this clone was seen once. V usage is TRBV9 and J usage is TRBJ2-7, with a possible D match to TRBD1 (6 bases). The CDR3 sequence is 14 residues long. The germline V and J ends were trimmed by 4 bases and 2 bases, with 13 bases remaining between them. The germline gives CDR1 SGDLS, CDR2 YYNGEE. As DNA, the CDR3 is TGTGCCAGCAGCCCGGGACATTATACCTACGAGCAGTACTTC. Translated, it gives CASSPGHYTYEQYF.

The genes are TRBV5-1 and TRBJ2-5; 7 bases are a match to TRBD2. The CDR3 sequence is 18 residues long. Trimming cost V 4 bases and J 5 bases; bases outside gene matches: 20. CDR1 SGHRS and CDR2 YFSETQ come from the germline V gene. The CDR3: CASSLKSHYLTSSETQYF. The CDR3 DNA reads TGCGCCAGCAGCCTGAAGTCCCACTATTTGACTAGCTCTGAGACCCAGTACTTC.

The V and J genes are TRBV28 and TRBJ1-1; no firm D call. Between the trimmed V and J ends, which lost 5 bases and 5 bases, there was a span of 21 bases. The CDR3 is 16 residues long. The V gene's germline CDR1 is MDHEN and CDR2 SYDVKM. The CDR3 DNA reads TGTGCCAGCAGTCTCGGCGGGCTAGCGGTCTCGACTGAAGCTTTCTTT. This gives the protein CASSLGGLAVSTEAFF.

The chain couples TRBV7-2 to TRBJ2-2; 8 positions match TRBD1. Per the germline V gene, CDR1 is SGHTA and CDR2 is FQGNSA. V gave up 3 bases and J gave up 4 bases; unmatched junction bases: 7. There are 16 residues in the CDR3. Written as DNA, the CDR3 is TGTGCCAGCAGCTTGAGCAGGACAGGGCTCACCGGGGAGCTGTTTTTT. It is translated as CASSLSRTGLTGELFF.

The chain couples TRBV11-3 to TRBJ1-6, with D possibly TRBD1 on 6 matching bases. The CDR3 is made up of 19 amino acids. V was clipped by 5 bases and J by 6 bases, with 26 bases between them. Germline CDR1 and CDR2: SGHNT and YENEEA. The CDR3 is CASSPPVIAGGRGNSPLHF. The DNA of the CDR3 is TGTGCCAGCAGCCCCCCCGTCATAGCGGGGGGGCGCGGTAATTCACCCCTCCACTTT.

With regard to this clone: At the DNA level, this CDR3 is encoded by other sequences in the same sample as well. The J gene is TRBJ2-2, the V gene TRBV3-1 (or the pseudogene TRBV3-2), with 7 bases identical to TRBD1. The V and J ends lost 4 bases and 6 bases, in that order; junction bases with no gene match: 2. The CDR3 totals 13 residues. Germline CDR1 is LGHDT and CDR2 is YNNKEL (reference sequence). The CDR3, as DNA: TGTGCCAGCAGCCTCCAGGGGGCCGGGGAGCTGTTTTTT. This encodes CASSLQGAGELFF.

The J gene is TRBJ1-6, the V gene TRBV28; unclear D gene. V was pared by 6 bases and J by 8 bases, with 14 bases between. Per the germline V gene, CDR1 is MDHEN and CDR2 is SYDVKM. CDR3 length equals 14 residues. CDR3 amino acids: CASRLSPFYSPLHF. For the CDR3, the DNA is TGTGCCAGCAGGCTTAGCCCATTTTATTCACCCCTCCACTTT.

V gene TRBV18 combines with J gene TRBJ2-3; D call uncertain. V was cut by 5 bases and J by 3 bases, with 9 bases left in between. The germline CDR1 and CDR2 sequences are KGHSH and LQKENI. CDR3 length equals 13 residues. The DNA for the CDR3 is TGTGCCAGCTCAACCCTCCAGACAGATACGCAGTATTTT. It yields the protein CASSTLQTDTQYF. Full variable domain (rest looked up from reference TRBV18 and TRBJ2-3): NAGVMQNPRHLVRRRGQEARLRCSPMKGHSHVYWYRQLPEEGLKFMVYLQKENIIDESGMPKERFSAEFPKEGPSILRIQQVVRGDSAAYFCASSTLQTDTQYFGPGTRLTVL.

The V and J genes are TRBV7-3 and TRBJ2-1, with no clear D. The V gene lost 0 bases and the J gene lost 7 bases, with 4 bases spanning the gap. The CDR3 length is 12 residues. Germline V gives CDR1 SGHTA, CDR2 FQGTGA. The CDR3 DNA is TGTGCCAGCAGCTTAACCCGTAATGAGCAGTTCTTC. Protein sequence: CASSLTRNEQFF. Variable domain in full (rest from reference TRBV7-3 and TRBJ2-1): GAGVSQTPSNKVTEKGKYVELRCDPISGHTALYWYRQSLGQGPEFLIYFQGTGAADDSGLPNDRFFAVRPEGSVSTLKIQRTERGDSAVYLCASSLTRNEQFFGPGTRLTVL.

The chain carries TRBV19 and TRBJ2-2; D unclear. Per the germline V gene, CDR1 is LNHDA and CDR2 is SQIVND (reference sequence). This CDR3 is 14 amino acids long. Trimming left V 1 base short and J 4 bases short, with 7 bases between. DNA for the CDR3: TGTGCCAGTAGTATAGTGAGGAGCACCGGGGAGCTGTTTTTT. This sequence encodes CASSIVRSTGELFF.

This chain connects TRBV10-3 to TRBJ1-5; 7 bases match TRBD1. The V gene end was trimmed by 0 bases and the J gene end by 2 bases; junction bases not matched to a gene: 4. The CDR3 has 16 residues. Looked up from germline, CDR1 is ENHRY and CDR2 is SYGVKD. The CDR3 region has the DNA TGTGCCATCAGTGAGTCACAGGGGTCGGGCAATCAGCCCCAGCATTTT. Translation: CAISESQGSGNQPQHF.

The V and J genes are TRBV5-1 and TRBJ2-3; D unresolved. Germline V gene data show CDR1 as SGHRS and CDR2 as YFSETQ. This CDR3 has 14 amino acids. Trimming took 0 bases from V and 0 from J, leaving 5 bases between them. CDR3 amino acids: CASSLGLSTDTQYF. In DNA, the CDR3 is TGCGCCAGCAGCTTGGGACTGAGCACAGATACGCAGTATTTT. Full variable domain (missing parts from reference TRBV5-1 and TRBJ2-3): KAGVTQTPRYLIKTRGQQVTLSCSPISGHRSVSWYQQTPGQGLQFLFEYFSETQRNKGNFPGRFSGRQFSNSRSEMNVSTLELGDSALYLCASSLGLSTDTQYFGPGTRLTVL.

The genes are TRBV3-1 (or the pseudogene TRBV3-2) and TRBJ1-2; 9 bases are a match to TRBD1. CDR3 size: 15 residues. Looked up from germline, CDR1 is LGHDT and CDR2 is YNNKEL (reference sequence). The junction had 9 bases not matched to a gene; V was cut back by 5 bases and J by 5 bases. CDR3 nucleotide sequence: TGTGCCAGCAGCAAGGCCCATGGGACAGGGTATGGCTACACCTTC. Its protein is CASSKAHGTGYGYTF.

This rearrangement joins TRBV2 to TRBJ2-7, with 7 bases lining up with TRBD1. Germline V lookup: CDR1 SNHLY, CDR2 FYNNEI. Trimming took 4 bases from V and 1 from J; bases not matched to a gene: 4. CDR3 size: 14 residues. The CDR3 sequence: CASSGQGKSYEQYF. In nucleotides, the CDR3 is TGTGCCAGCAGTGGACAGGGTAAATCCTACGAGCAGTACTTC.

This sequence joins TRBV5-4 and TRBJ1-2; weak D call: TRBD1 (6 bases). V gave up 0 bases and J gave up 8 bases, with 11 bases separating them. CDR3 size: 13 residues. Germline CDR1 reads SGHNT; CDR2 reads YYREEE (reference sequence). The CDR3: CASSLEGGYGYTF. The DNA for the CDR3 is TGTGCCAGCAGCTTGGAGGGGGGGTACGGCTACACCTTC.

With regard to this clone: The junction departs from germline at one end; a sequencing error may be responsible. The same CDR3 can be traced to other DNA sequences in this sample. This chain joins TRBV19 and TRBJ2-7, with TRBD1 identical over 8 bases. This CDR3 comprises 13 residues. Germline V gene sequence: CDR1 LNHDA, CDR2 SQIVND (reference sequence). The CDR3 sequence is CASSLDRGYEQYF. CDR3 bases: TGTGCCAGTAGTCTAGACAGGGGTTACGAGCAGTACTTC.

The chain uses TRBV4-2 and TRBJ2-4, with 10 bases fitting TRBD2. This CDR3 spans 18 amino acids. CDR1 LGHNA and CDR2 YNFKEQ come from the germline V gene. V lost 0 bases to trimming and J lost 6 bases; unmatched junction nucleotides: 11. The CDR3 coding sequence is TGTGCCAGCAGCCAAGAAGGGGCTAGCGGGGGACTTGGAAACATTCAGTACTTC. Encoded protein: CASSQEGASGGLGNIQYF.

The CDR3 coding sequence is TGTGCCAGCTCACCACCGTCAGGGGGAGATACGCAGTATTTT. This encodes CASSPPSGGDTQYF. The J gene is TRBJ2-3, the V gene TRBV18; 7 bases are a match to TRBD1. Germline V gene lookup returns CDR1 KGHSH and CDR2 LQKENI. The CDR3 has 14 residues. J gave up 5 bases and V 0 bases, and 2 bases lay outside the gene matches.